Reported below is one T cell receptor (beta chain). The sample is drawn from a study of control samples from healthy donors and cancer patients. Assay used: immunoSEQ multiplex PCR; TCRdb lists only in-frame clones, some missing. Here the sample spans 70,000 or so clones, 85% to 95% being singletons. This sequence was found in a woman aged 40 to 50 in good health. The sample was blood.

CDR3 amino acids: CASSLAVETQYF. CDR3 DNA sequence: TGTGCCAGCAGTTTAGCGGTTGAGACCCAGTACTTC. V and J are TRBV12-3 or TRBV12-4 and TRBJ2-5; D remains unclear. The V and J ends lost 0 bases and 5 bases respectively, with 4 bases between them. The CDR3 is 12 amino acids.